What follows is one T cell receptor (beta chain) and its context. Trimming at V came to 5 bases and at J to 2 bases, leaving 10 bases not matched to a gene. The CDR3 is 17 amino acids. In germline, CDR1 is KGHDR, CDR2 SFDVKD. This sample was included in a study of blood T cell repertoires in COVID-19. Study context: Researchers got acute and convalescent COVID-19 samples from the United States, Italy and Spain. In each case, the material was cDNA or gDNA derived from T cells, B-cell-depleted T cells, or PBMCs.

Per the authors' pipeline: Amplification with reference gene primers provided the estimates of nucleated cell counts. Data came from immunoSEQ multiplex PCR; TCRdb stores just in-frame clones and leaves some out. D and trimming come from the DNA, and the V and J calls and clone size come from that table. Of 100,000 to 150,000 clones in the sample, around three quarters were seen once. V gene TRBV24-1 combines with J gene TRBJ2-5; 10 nucleotides line up with TRBD2. The TCR comes from a woman aged 70 to 79 with acute or convalescent COVID-19. Sequenced input: peripheral blood. In DNA, the CDR3 is TGTGCCACCAGTGTCCTAGCGGGAGCGGGACGACAAGAGACCCAGTACTTC. Protein product: CATSVLAGAGRQETQYF.